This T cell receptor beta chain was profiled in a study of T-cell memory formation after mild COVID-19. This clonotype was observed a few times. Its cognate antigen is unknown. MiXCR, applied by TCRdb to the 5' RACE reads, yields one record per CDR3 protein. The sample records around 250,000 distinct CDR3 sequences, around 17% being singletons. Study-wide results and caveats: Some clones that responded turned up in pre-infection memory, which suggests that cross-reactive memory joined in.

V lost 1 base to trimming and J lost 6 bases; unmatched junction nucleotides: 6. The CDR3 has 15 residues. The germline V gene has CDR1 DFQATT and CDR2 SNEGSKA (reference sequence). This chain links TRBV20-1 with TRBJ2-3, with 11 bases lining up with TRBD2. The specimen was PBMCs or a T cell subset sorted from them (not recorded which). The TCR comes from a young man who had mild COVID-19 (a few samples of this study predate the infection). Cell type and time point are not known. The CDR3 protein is CSARGLAGLGDTQYF. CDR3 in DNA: TGCAGTGCTAGAGGACTAGCGGGGCTGGGTGATACGCAGTATTTT.